The rows below give T cell receptor beta chains drawn from one sample of a study of cytomegalovirus exposure and HLA in healthy donors. Measured with immunoSEQ multiplex PCR; TCRdb has only the in-frame clones, and not every one. Among around 150,000 clones, under 80% were seen once, and the ten largest hold roughly 2.8%. The sample comprised PBMCs. The receptors derive from a male donor in good health and CMV-seronegative. Both conserved end residues are part of each CDR3. A D gene is named only where the DNA matches it firmly. Expanded clones are given a class, and other clones once, few, many or no size at all.

J	D	V	size	CDR3	DNA
TRBJ1-1	TRBD1	TRBV18	-	CASSPQGALNTEAFF	TGTGCCAGCTCGCCTCAGGGGGCACTAAACACTGAAGCTTTCTTT
TRBJ2-3	TRBD2	TRBV4-2	-	CASSRTSGGRGTDTQYF	TGTGCCAGCAGCCGGACTAGCGGGGGGCGAGGCACAGATACGCAGTATTTT
TRBJ2-5	TRBD2	TRBV11-2	-	CASSSTSGLQETQYF	TGTGCCAGCAGCTCCACTAGCGGGTTACAAGAGACCCAGTACTTC
TRBJ1-1	-	TRBV30	-	CAWSVPDTLNTEAFF	TGTGCCTGGAGTGTACCGGACACGCTGAACACTGAAGCTTTCTTT
TRBJ1-2	-	TRBV5-1	few	CASSFENYGYTF	TGCGCCAGCAGCTTTGAGAACTATGGCTACACCTTC
TRBJ2-7	-	TRBV4-3	-	CASSQEASSYEQYF	TGCGCCAGCAGCCAAGAAGCGTCCTCCTACGAGCAGTACTTC
TRBJ1-1	TRBD1	TRBV10-1	-	CARRPSTGTANTEAFF	TGCGCCCGCAGACCCAGTACGGGGACAGCGAACACTGAAGCTTTCTTT
TRBJ1-1	-	TRBV6-5	-	CASSWSGGADAEAFF	TGTGCCAGCAGTTGGTCCGGAGGGGCAGACGCTGAAGCTTTCTTT
TRBJ1-4	-	TRBV30	-	CAWSVRATNEKLFF	TGTGCCTGGAGTGTCCGGGCAACTAATGAAAAACTGTTTTTT
TRBJ2-1	-	TRBV4-2	-	CASSQPGLQFF	TGTGCCAGCAGCCAGCCGGGACTTCAGTTCTTC
TRBJ1-1	-	TRBV6-6	-	CASSATGNTEAFF	TGTGCCAGCAGCGCTACAGGGAACACTGAAGCTTTCTTT